The rows below give T cell receptor beta chains drawn from one sample of a study of Graves' ophthalmopathy and Graves' hyperthyroidism. TCRdb fed the multiplex PCR reads into MiXCR, producing one record per CDR3 protein. Among over a million distinct CDR3 sequences, 35% to 40% were seen once, and the ten largest hold roughly 11%. Sequencing input: peripheral blood or thyroid tissue (not recorded which). Receptors were obtained from an adult man with Graves' hyperthyroidism. Each CDR3 is given with its conserved first and last residue. A D gene is named only where the DNA matches it firmly. Rows may omit the clone size; those that give it use once, few, many or a size class.

V gene	J gene	D gene	clone size	CDR3 DNA	CDR3 protein
TRBV2	TRBJ2-5	TRBD2	few	TGTGCCAGCAGCCGACTAGCGTGGGAGACCCAGTACTTC	CASSRLAWETQYF
TRBV30	TRBJ2-7	-	-	TGTGCCTGGAGTGTAACCAGATCCTACGAGCAGTACTTC	CAWSVTRSYEQYF
TRBV11-2	TRBJ1-3	-	many	TGTGCCAGCAAAGACAGATGGGAGGGAAACACCATATATTTT	CASKDRWEGNTIYF
TRBV6-5	TRBJ1-5	TRBD1	-	TGTGCCAGCAGTTACTGGCAGGGGGATCAGCCCCAGCATTTT	CASSYWQGDQPQHF
TRBV9	TRBJ2-7	-	many	TGTGCCAGCAGCGAGTCCACAGGAAATTCCTACGAGCAGTACTTC	CASSESTGNSYEQYF
TRBV5-5	TRBJ1-5	-	-	TGTGCCAGCAGCTTGGACCCCGGCGGGCCTCAGCCCCAGCATTTT	CASSLDPGGPQPQHF
TRBV7-3	TRBJ1-6	-	-	TGTGCCAGCAGCTTATCGACATTAGGGAGGTCACCCCTCCACTTT	CASSLSTLGRSPLHF
TRBV7-9	TRBJ1-1	-	many	TGTGCCAGCGGGGGACCGTCGAACACTGAAGCTTTCTTT	CASGGPSNTEAFF
TRBV25-1	TRBJ2-7	-	-	-	CACSVECGTSNYEQYF
TRBV7-8	TRBJ2-2	-	many	TGTGCCAGTGCTATGGGGTACGCGAACACCGGGGAGCTGTTTTTT	CASAMGYANTGELFF
TRBV20-1	TRBJ2-5	-	-	TGCAGTGCTTCCCAGGGGGGGGCAGAGACCCAGTACTTC	CSASQGGAETQYF
TRBV24-1	TRBJ2-3	-	-	TGTGCCACCGGGCGCAGCGTCACAGATACGCAGTATTTT	CATGRSVTDTQYF
TRBV6-2/TRBV6-3	TRBJ1-5	-	-	TGTGCCAGCACGGAACTTAATCAGCCCCAGCATTTT	CASTELNQPQHF
TRBV7-2	TRBJ2-7	TRBD2	-	TGTGCCAGCAGCTTAATCCGGGGTCCGGGGGGGTACGAGCAGTACTTC	CASSLIRGPGGYEQYF
TRBV7-2	TRBJ2-7	-	-	TGTGCCAGCAGCTTAGTAGACCATAACGAGCAGTACTTC	CASSLVDHNEQYF
TRBV4-3	TRBJ2-7	TRBD1	few	TGCGCCAGCAGCCAAGAAGCAGACAGGGTTCAATACTACGAGCAGTACTTC	CASSQEADRVQYYEQYF
TRBV7-2	TRBJ2-7	-	many	TGTGCCAGCAGCTCTGGTAGGTTAGACTACGAGCAGTACTTC	CASSSGRLDYEQYF
TRBV7-2	TRBJ2-5	TRBD1	many	TGTGCCAGCGGGTGGGGGGGACAGGGCCAAGAGACCCAGTACTTC	CASGWGGQGQETQYF
TRBV12-3/TRBV12-4	TRBJ2-7	-	-	TGTGCCAGCAGCCAACTCGGTCTCGAGCAGTACTTC	CASSQLGLEQYF
TRBV20-1	TRBJ1-6	-	-	TGCAGTGCTTATGGTGGGGATAACTATAATTCACCCCTCCACTTT	CSAYGGDNYNSPLHF
TRBV9	TRBJ2-5	-	-	TGTGCCAGCAGCGACATTGTTGGGGAGACCCAGTACTTC	CASSDIVGETQYF
TRBV12-5	TRBJ2-5	-	-	TGTGCTAGTGGTCAAGGAGCTGTAGAGACCCAGTACTTC	CASGQGAVETQYF
TRBV7-2	TRBJ2-7	TRBD2	-	TGTGCCAGCAGCCCCGCGCGAGGGACTAGCGGCTACGAGCAGTACTTC	CASSPARGTSGYEQYF
TRBV3-2	TRBJ2-2	-	few	TGTGCCAGCAGCCAAGCAGCTGCCGGGGAGCTGTTTTTT	CASSQAAAGELFF
TRBV20-1	TRBJ2-7	TRBD2	many	TGCAGTGCTAGAGAGATAAATAGACTAGCGGGTGACGAGCAGTACTTC	CSAREINRLAGDEQYF
TRBV7-2	TRBJ1-6	TRBD1	many	TGTGCCAGCAGCTTAGGCCGACAGGGATCCCTCCACTTT	CASSLGRQGSLHF
TRBV28	TRBJ1-1	TRBD1	-	TGTGCCAGCAGTCGACAGGGAAGGCGGCGGACGGCACCTGAAGCTTTCTTT	CASSRQGRRRTAPEAFF
TRBV7-9	TRBJ2-5	-	-	TGTGCCAGCAGTTCCGGGACACGAAAGGCCCAGTACTTC	CASSSGTRKAQYF
TRBV5-5	TRBJ1-1	TRBD1	many	TGTGCCAGCAGCTTGGAGGACAGGGGAAGGCCTGAAGCTTTCTTT	CASSLEDRGRPEAFF
TRBV20-1	TRBJ1-1	TRBD1	once	TGCAGTGCTCGGGACAGCCAGGGGGGCACTGAAGCTTTCTTT	CSARDSQGGTEAFF
TRBV7-2	TRBJ1-1	-	many	TGTGCCAGCAGCTTAGCTCGGGTCGCGATTCGGGGTGAAGCTTTCTTT	CASSLARVAIRGEAFF
TRBV7-2	TRBJ1-2	-	-	TGTGCCAGCAGCTCTGTAGGGGGGGGCGCTGTCTATGGCTACACCTTC	CASSSVGGGAVYGYTF